In this sample, the clone carrying this TCR beta chain turned up once. Its antigen is unknown. This specimen comes from a study of cytomegalovirus exposure and HLA in healthy donors. Amplification used 60 Vbeta primers and 13 Jbeta primers. Profiled with immunoSEQ multiplex PCR; TCRdb holds only in-frame clones, not every one. The top ten hold approximately 15% of the sample, which has 150,000 or so clones, more than 75% seen once. The CDR3 contains 18 residues. Deletions cut 2 bases from V and 4 bases from J, with 22 bases between. CDR1 and CDR2 (germline): ENHRY, SYGVKD. Study results and limitations: The study designated around 150 TCR beta chains cytomegalovirus-associated. TCR beta sequences reportedly predicted the HLA-A and HLA-B alleles of most subjects accurately. For TCR beta chains, V- and J-gene trimming was later linked to a missense DCLRE1C variant. Within an earlier analysis, most TCR beta V segments proved productive either about 87% or about 30% of the time.

Sequencing used PBMCs. This receptor was identified in a woman aged 35 to 49 in good health and CMV-seronegative. The chain is built from TRBV10-3 and TRBJ2-3, with no clear D. CDR3 residues: CAISEEARFLTAPDTQYF. Written as DNA, the CDR3 is TGTGCCATCAGTGAGGAGGCGAGATTTCTCACGGCTCCAGATACGCAGTATTTT.